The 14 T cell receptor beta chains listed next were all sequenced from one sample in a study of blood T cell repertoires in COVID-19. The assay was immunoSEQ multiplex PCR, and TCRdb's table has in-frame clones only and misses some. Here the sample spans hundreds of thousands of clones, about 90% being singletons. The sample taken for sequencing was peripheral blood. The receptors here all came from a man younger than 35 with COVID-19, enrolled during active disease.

CDR3 nucleotide sequence: TGTGCTAGTGGTTTGGTACGGGGGAGCTCCTACAATGAGCAGTTCTTC. Its protein is CASGLVRGSSYNEQFF. The gene calls are TRBV12-5 and TRBJ2-1, with a tentative D call TRBD2 (6 bases). The CDR3 is 16 residues long. The germline V gene has CDR1 LGHNT and CDR2 FRNRAP. Between the trimmed V and J ends, which lost 0 bases and 0 bases, there was a span of 9 bases.

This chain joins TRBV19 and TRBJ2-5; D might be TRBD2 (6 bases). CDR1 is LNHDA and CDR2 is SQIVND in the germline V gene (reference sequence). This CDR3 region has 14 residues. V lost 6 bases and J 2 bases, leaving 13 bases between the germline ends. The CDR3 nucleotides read TGTGCCAGTAGCCCCCTGGGGGGTCAAGAGACCCAGTACTTC. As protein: CASSPLGGQETQYF. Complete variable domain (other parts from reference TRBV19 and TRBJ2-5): DGGITQSPKYLFRKEGQNVTLSCEQNLNHDAMYWYRQDPGQGLRLIYYSQIVNDFQKGDIAEGYSVSREKKESFPLTVTSAQKNPTAFYLCASSPLGGQETQYFGPGTRLLVL.

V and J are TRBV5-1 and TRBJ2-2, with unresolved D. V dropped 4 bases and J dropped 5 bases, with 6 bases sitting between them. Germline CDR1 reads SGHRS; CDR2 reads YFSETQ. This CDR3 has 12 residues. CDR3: CASSLETGELFF. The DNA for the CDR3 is TGCGCCAGCAGCCTAGAGACCGGGGAGCTGTTTTTT. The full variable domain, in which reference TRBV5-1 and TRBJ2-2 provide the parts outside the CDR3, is KAGVTQTPRYLIKTRGQQVTLSCSPISGHRSVSWYQQTPGQGLQFLFEYFSETQRNKGNFPGRFSGRQFSNSRSEMNVSTLELGDSALYLCASSLETGELFFGEGSRLTVL.

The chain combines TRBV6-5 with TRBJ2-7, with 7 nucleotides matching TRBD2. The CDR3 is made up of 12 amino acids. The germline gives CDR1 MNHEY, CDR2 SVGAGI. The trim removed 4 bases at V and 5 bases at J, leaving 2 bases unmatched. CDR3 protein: CASSLAGNEQYF. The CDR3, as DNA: TGTGCCAGCAGTTTAGCGGGTAACGAGCAGTACTTC.

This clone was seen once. The CDR3 reads CASSQSAGTGVTYEQYF. For the CDR3, the DNA is TGCGCCAGCAGCCAGAGCGCCGGGACAGGGGTTACCTACGAGCAGTACTTC. The chain couples TRBV4-1 to TRBJ2-7; 10 nucleotides match TRBD1. Losses at the gene ends were 3 bases for V and 2 bases for J; bases not matched to a gene: 10. The CDR3 runs to 17 residues. Germline loops: CDR1 MGHRA, CDR2 YSYEKL.

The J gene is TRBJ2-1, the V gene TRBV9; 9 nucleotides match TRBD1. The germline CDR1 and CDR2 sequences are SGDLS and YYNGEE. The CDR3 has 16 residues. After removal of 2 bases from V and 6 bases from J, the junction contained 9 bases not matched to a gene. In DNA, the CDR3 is TGTGCCAGCAGCGTTGGTCGGCGGACAGGGGCCAATGAGCAGTTCTTC. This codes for CASSVGRRTGANEQFF.

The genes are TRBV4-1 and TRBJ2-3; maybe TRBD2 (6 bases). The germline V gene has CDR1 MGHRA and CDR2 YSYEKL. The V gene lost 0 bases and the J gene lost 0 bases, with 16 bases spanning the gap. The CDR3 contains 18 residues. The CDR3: CASSQDIAETYSTDTQYF. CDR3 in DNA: TGCGCCAGCAGCCAAGATATAGCGGAAACTTATAGCACAGATACGCAGTATTTT.

This CDR3 reads CASSGGTYGYTF. The CDR3 DNA reads TGTGCCAGCAGCGGGGGGACTTATGGCTACACCTTC. The chain is built from TRBV3-1 (or the pseudogene TRBV3-2) and TRBJ1-2, with D maybe TRBD1 (5 bases). The germline V gene has CDR1 LGHDT and CDR2 YNNKEL (reference sequence). The ends were cut back, 5 bases at V and 5 bases at J, with 9 bases in the middle. This CDR3 comprises 12 residues.

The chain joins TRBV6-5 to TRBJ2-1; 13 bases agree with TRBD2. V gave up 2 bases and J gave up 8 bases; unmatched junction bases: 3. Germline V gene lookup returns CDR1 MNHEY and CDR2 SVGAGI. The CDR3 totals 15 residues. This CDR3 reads CASSYTSGRADEQFF. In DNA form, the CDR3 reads TGTGCCAGCAGTTACACTAGCGGGAGGGCGGATGAGCAGTTCTTC.

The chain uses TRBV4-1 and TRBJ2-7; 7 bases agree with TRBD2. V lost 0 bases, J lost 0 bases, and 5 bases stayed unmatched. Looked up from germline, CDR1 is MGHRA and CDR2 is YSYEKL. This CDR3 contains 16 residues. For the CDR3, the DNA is TGCGCCAGCAGCCAAGAAATCGGGAGGAGCTCCTACGAGCAGTACTTC. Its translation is CASSQEIGRSSYEQYF.

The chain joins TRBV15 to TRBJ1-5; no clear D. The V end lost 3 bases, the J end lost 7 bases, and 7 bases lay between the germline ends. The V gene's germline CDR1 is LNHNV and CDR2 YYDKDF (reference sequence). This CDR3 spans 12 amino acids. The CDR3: CATSSPSQPQHF. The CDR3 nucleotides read TGTGCCACCAGCAGCCCCTCGCAGCCCCAGCATTTT. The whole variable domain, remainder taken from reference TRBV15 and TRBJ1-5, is DAMVIQNPRYQVTQFGKPVTLSCSQTLNHNVMYWYQQKSSQAPKLLFHYYDKDFNNEADTPDNFQSRRPNTSFCFLDIRSPGLGDTAMYLCATSSPSQPQHFGDGTRLSIL.

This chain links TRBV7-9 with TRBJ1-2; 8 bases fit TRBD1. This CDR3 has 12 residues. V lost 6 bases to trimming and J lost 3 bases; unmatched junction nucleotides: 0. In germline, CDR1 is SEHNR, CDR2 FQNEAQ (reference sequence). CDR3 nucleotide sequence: TGTGCCAGCAGACAGGGGGACTATGGCTACACCTTC. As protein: CASRQGDYGYTF. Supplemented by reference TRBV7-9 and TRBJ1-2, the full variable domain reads DTGVSQNPRHKITKRGQNVTFRCDPISEHNRLYWYRQTLGQGPEFLTYFQNEAQLEKSRLLSDRFSAERPKGSFSTLEIQRTEQGDSAMYLCASRQGDYGYTFGSGTRLTVV.

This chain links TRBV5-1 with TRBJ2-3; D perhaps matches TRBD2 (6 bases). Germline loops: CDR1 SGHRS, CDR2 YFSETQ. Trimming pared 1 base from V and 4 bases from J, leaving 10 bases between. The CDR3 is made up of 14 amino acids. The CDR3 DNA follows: TGCGCCAGCAGCTTGTCGGCGGGACCAGATACGCAGTATTTT. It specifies CASSLSAGPDTQYF.

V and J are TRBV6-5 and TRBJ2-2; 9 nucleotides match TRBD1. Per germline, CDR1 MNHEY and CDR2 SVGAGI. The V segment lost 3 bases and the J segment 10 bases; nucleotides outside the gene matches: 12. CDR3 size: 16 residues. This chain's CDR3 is CASSYYRDRVVVELFF. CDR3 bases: TGTGCCAGCAGTTATTACCGGGACAGGGTCGTGGTGGAGCTGTTTTTT.